These 7 T cell receptor beta chains originate from one sample sequenced in a study of beta chain features in type 1 diabetes. Sequenced material consisted of expressed TCRB transcripts (all of the isolated RNA was reverse transcribed). TCRdb's copy holds only in-frame clones and misses some; the assay was immunoSEQ multiplex PCR. This repertoire shows 350,000 to 450,000 clones, approximately 15% found once; its top ten account for under 0.04%. The sequenced material came from naive CD4+ T cells from blood. These receptors were collected from a man aged 25-40 years in good health.

This sequence joins TRBV7-8 and TRBJ2-7; TRBD1 is a possible D gene (5 bases). Germline loops: CDR1 SGHVS, CDR2 FQNEAQ. Between the trimmed V and J ends, which lost 1 base and 2 bases, there was a span of 9 bases. The CDR3 sequence is 14 residues long. The CDR3 region has the DNA TGTGCCAGCAGCTTAGAGGGGTACACCTACGAGCAGTACTTC. Its protein product is CASSLEGYTYEQYF.

This clone has only a few counts. The chain employs TRBV5-1 and TRBJ2-3; a weak D match, TRBD2 (6 bases). Germline CDR1 and CDR2: SGHRS and YFSETQ. The CDR3 totals 14 residues. The germline V and J ends were trimmed by 4 bases and 5 bases, with 14 bases remaining between them. The DNA for the CDR3 is TGCGCCAGCAGCACCGGGAGTTTAGGAGATACGCAGTATTTT. Its translation is CASSTGSLGDTQYF.

This clone was counted between two and nine times. Written as DNA, the CDR3 is TGTGCCAGCAGCGGCACCGGGAATCTACTGTATTTT. Translated: CASSGTGNLLYF. The chain is built from TRBV9 and TRBJ2-3; D possibly corresponds to TRBD2 (5 bases). Per the germline V gene, CDR1 is SGDLS and CDR2 is YYNGEE. V was trimmed by 3 bases and J by 14 bases, leaving 16 bases between them. The CDR3 runs 12 residues.

This clone was detected only once. The gene calls are TRBV18 and TRBJ2-1; D is possibly TRBD1 (5 bases). The CDR3 is made up of 13 amino acids. V was clipped by 0 bases and J by 9 bases, with 9 bases between them. From germline, CDR1 is KGHSH and CDR2 LQKENI. This CDR3 reads CASSPPQGSEQFF. CDR3 nucleotides: TGTGCCAGCTCACCACCTCAGGGTAGTGAGCAGTTCTTC.

V is TRBV1 and J is TRBJ2-7; TRBD2 is taken as the D call from the table, unchecked against the DNA. TRBV1 is marked as a pseudogene. The CDR3 sequence is 15 residues long. For the CDR3, the DNA is TGCACCAGCAGCTTCTTAGCGGGAGTTAGCTACGAGCAGTACGTC. This codes for CTSSFLAGVSYEQYV.

This clone was recorded a few times. The genes are TRBV19 and TRBJ2-6; D is ambiguous. The CDR3 runs to 13 residues. Trimming pared 3 bases from V and 2 bases from J, leaving 2 bases between. Germline lookup yields CDR1 LNHDA and CDR2 SQIVND (reference sequence). The CDR3 is CASSITGANVLTF. As DNA, the CDR3 is TGTGCCAGTAGTATTACTGGGGCCAACGTCCTGACTTTC.

This clone was detected only a few times. The chain couples TRBV5-6 to TRBJ2-7; no definite D call. Germline-derived CDR1 and CDR2 are SGHDT and YYEEEE. Trimming stripped 4 bases from V and 1 base from J, with 9 bases between. This CDR3 comprises 13 residues. The CDR3 DNA is TGTGCCAGCAGCCCGCTGGGGTCCTACGAGCAGTACTTC. Its protein is CASSPLGSYEQYF.